This TCR beta chain comes out of a study of response to subunit inactivated influenza vaccine. Study-wide points: Each seasonal influenza vaccination, the authors suggested, recruits few new T cells.

TCRdb re-analysed the RT-PCR reads in MiXCR, keeping a single row per CDR3 protein. The profile shows about 300,000 distinct CDR3 sequences, 20% to 25% of them singletons. Notes on this clonotype: The antigen remains undetermined.

Germline V gene lookup returns CDR1 MNHEY and CDR2 SVGEGT. This CDR3 spans 15 amino acids. V gave up 6 bases and J gave up 5 bases, with 17 bases separating them. Sample: PBMCs from blood, taken approximately 20 months after vaccination. The V and J genes are TRBV6-2 or TRBV6-3 and TRBJ1-5, with D possibly matching TRBD1 (5 bases). The clonotype was recovered from a man aged 50-75 years who received an inactivated influenza vaccine. The CDR3 coding sequence is TGTGCCAGCAGCAACACGCGAGGGGTGGATCAGCCCCAGCATTTT. The encoded protein is CASSNTRGVDQPQHF.